Here is one TCR beta chain with its context. This may be a read error: a much more frequent sequence differs by one nucleotide. CDR3 size: 15 residues. Between the trimmed V and J ends, which lost 6 bases and 3 bases, there was a span of 21 bases. CDR1 and CDR2 (germline): DFQATT, SNEGSKA (reference sequence). These data come from a study of molecular identifiers for immune sequencing clone quantification. MiXCR, applied by TCRdb to the PCR reads, yields one record per CDR3 protein. The sample records 490,000 or so distinct CDR3 sequences, about 25% being singletons. This chain links TRBV20-1 with TRBJ2-7; D ambiguous. The source material was naive CD8+ T cells from blood, with Jurkat cell RNA spiked in. The subset here: FACS-sorted CD8+CD4-CCR7+CD45RA+ naive T cells. This TCR came from a human donor in good health. Some libraries in this study had Jurkat cell RNA spiked in. CDR3 protein: CSALGQDTPYYEQYF. CDR3 sequence (DNA): TGCAGTGCCCTCGGGCAGGATACCCCCTACTACGAGCAGTACTTC.